The 17 T cell receptor beta chains listed next were all sequenced from one sample in a study of T cell changes during pregnancy in multiple sclerosis. The protocol was immunoSEQ multiplex PCR, while the TCRdb copy is restricted to in-frame clones and leaves out a portion. Of approximately 80,000 clones listed, 94% are singletons. The material sequenced was peripheral blood, taken in the second trimester of pregnancy. The receptors come from a female donor in good health, enrolled as a control in a pregnancy study.

The chain couples TRBV18 to TRBJ2-1; D ambiguous. Germline V gene sequence: CDR1 KGHSH, CDR2 LQKENI. The CDR3 consists of 15 residues. The V end lost 2 bases, the J end lost 3 bases, and 11 bases lay between the germline ends. The CDR3 spells CASSPFGGNYNEQFF. Here the CDR3 DNA reads TGTGCCAGCTCACCATTTGGCGGAAACTACAATGAGCAGTTCTTC.

The chain combines TRBV5-1 with TRBJ2-1; TRBD2 aligns across 8 bases. Germline CDR1 is SGHRS and CDR2 is YFSETQ. Germline trimming cut 3 bases from V and 7 bases from J; bases unmatched to any gene: 12. The CDR3 loop spans 16 amino acids. The CDR3 protein is CASSYLAGGGMNEQFF. CDR3 DNA sequence: TGCGCCAGCAGCTATCTGGCGGGGGGCGGCATGAATGAGCAGTTCTTC.

The chain is built from TRBV5-1 and TRBJ2-1; 11 bases are shared with TRBD2. CDR1 and CDR2 (germline): SGHRS, YFSETQ. V shed 4 bases, J shed 0 bases, and the junction held 12 bases outside the gene matches. This CDR3 region has 19 residues. Here the CDR3 DNA reads TGCGCCAGCAGCCAAGCCCGGGGACTAGCGGATAGCTCCTACAATGAGCAGTTCTTC. This codes for CASSQARGLADSSYNEQFF.

The chain uses TRBV5-6 and TRBJ2-3; a possible D gene is TRBD2 (5 bases). Germline CDR1 and CDR2: SGHDT and YYEEEE. Trimming shortened V by 2 bases and J by 1 base, and 8 bases separated the two germline ends. The CDR3 has 14 residues. CDR3 DNA sequence: TGTGCCAGCAGCTTCGGCGGGCGCACAGATACGCAGTATTTT. Encoded protein: CASSFGGRTDTQYF.

The chain employs TRBV7-9 and TRBJ2-6, with D perhaps TRBD1 (6 bases). V gave up 5 bases and J gave up 4 bases, with 18 bases separating them. CDR3 size: 17 residues. Per the germline V gene, CDR1 is SEHNR and CDR2 is FQNEAQ (reference sequence). The CDR3 protein is CASSQGGPRTGANVLTF. CDR3 coding DNA: TGTGCCAGCAGCCAAGGGGGACCACGAACGGGGGCCAACGTCCTGACTTTC.

The rearrangement links TRBV5-1 to TRBJ2-7; 8 bases fit TRBD2. The V gene's germline CDR1 is SGHRS and CDR2 YFSETQ. J gave up 1 base and V 2 bases, and 5 bases lay outside the gene matches. The CDR3 totals 15 residues. The CDR3 reads CASSFSGSRSYEQYF. CDR3 nucleotides: TGCGCCAGCAGCTTCAGCGGGAGTCGGTCCTACGAGCAGTACTTC.

The rearrangement uses TRBV5-6 and TRBJ1-5, with 10 bases aligning to TRBD1. Per germline, CDR1 SGHDT and CDR2 YYEEEE. V shed 3 bases, J shed 3 bases, and the junction held 3 bases outside the gene matches. There are 15 residues in the CDR3. The CDR3: CASSSDRGANQPQHF. The CDR3 DNA reads TGTGCCAGCAGCTCGGACAGGGGGGCCAATCAGCCCCAGCATTTT.

The chain links TRBV28 to TRBJ2-1, with 10 bases lining up with TRBD2. This CDR3 contains 15 residues. Losses at the gene ends were 6 bases for V and 11 bases for J; bases not matched to a gene: 13. The germline CDR1 and CDR2 sequences are MDHEN and SYDVKM. The CDR3 is CASSPSGGTSAQQFF. CDR3 nucleotides: TGTGCCAGCAGCCCTAGTGGGGGGACTAGCGCCCAGCAGTTCTTC.

The rearrangement uses TRBV19 and TRBJ1-1; D might be TRBD1 (5 bases). Germline values: CDR1 LNHDA, CDR2 SQIVND (reference sequence). The CDR3 has 12 amino acids. Between the trimmed V and J ends, which lost 7 bases and 4 bases, there was a span of 10 bases. This CDR3 is CASNRGITEAFF. CDR3 DNA sequence: TGTGCCAGTAACCGGGGGATCACTGAAGCTTTCTTT.

The rearrangement uses TRBV2 and TRBJ2-5; D is possibly TRBD1 (6 bases). The CDR3 spans 15 residues. Trimming stripped 2 bases from V and 5 bases from J, with 15 bases between. Germline V lookup: CDR1 SNHLY, CDR2 FYNNEI. The CDR3 loop reads CASSESGAKGETQYF. The CDR3 DNA sequence: TGTGCCAGCAGTGAATCAGGGGCGAAAGGCGAGACCCAGTACTTC.

The chain has TRBV2 and TRBJ1-1, with D maybe TRBD1 (5 bases). This CDR3 has 13 residues. Germline V gene data show CDR1 as SNHLY and CDR2 as FYNNEI. V shed 6 bases and J shed 0 bases, with 8 bases lying between them. The CDR3 is CASRAGLNTEAFF. In DNA form, the CDR3 reads TGTGCCAGCAGGGCAGGGCTGAACACTGAAGCTTTCTTT. The full variable domain, rest sourced from reference TRBV2 and TRBJ1-1, is EPEVTQTPSHQVTQMGQEVILRCVPISNHLYFYWYRQILGQKVEFLVSFYNNEISEKSEIFDDQFSVERPDGSNFTLKIRSTKLEDSAMYFCASRAGLNTEAFFGQGTRLTVV.

The rearrangement joins TRBV2 to TRBJ2-1, with 9 bases fitting TRBD2. Germline CDR1 and CDR2: SNHLY and FYNNEI. With V trimmed by 5 bases and J by 4 bases, 6 bases remained unmatched. The CDR3 covers 15 residues. The CDR3 nucleotides read TGTGCCAGCAGTCGGGGGACTAGCTTGTACAATGAGCAGTTCTTC. Encoded protein: CASSRGTSLYNEQFF.

This clone has a single count. J is TRBJ2-3 and V is TRBV4-1; 8 bases fit TRBD2. The CDR3 totals 15 residues. With 4 bases clipped from V and 5 bases from J, the junction kept 8 bases outside the gene matches. The V gene's germline CDR1 is MGHRA and CDR2 YSYEKL. The CDR3 sequence is CASSPSGSGGDTQYF. In DNA form, the CDR3 reads TGCGCCAGCAGCCCCAGCGGGAGTGGGGGAGATACGCAGTATTTT.

The chain recombines TRBV30 with TRBJ1-1; D unclear. Germline V gene data show CDR1 as GTSNPN and CDR2 as SVGIG (reference sequence). The germline V and J ends were trimmed by 3 bases and 1 base, with 3 bases remaining between them. This CDR3 region has 11 residues. The CDR3 region has the DNA TGTGCCTGGAGGGCGAACACTGAAGCTTTCTTT. Translating it yields CAWRANTEAFF.

The genes are TRBV10-1 and TRBJ2-7, with D tentatively TRBD2 (5 bases). The V gene's germline CDR1 is WNHNN and CDR2 SYGVQD (reference sequence). The CDR3 has 17 amino acids. V was pared by 2 bases and J by 2 bases, with 19 bases between. The CDR3 DNA is TGCGCCAGCAGTGAGGAGAGGAGGCAGGTTGATGCCTACGAGCAGTACTTC. Its protein product is CASSEERRQVDAYEQYF.

CDR3: CASRGPGHSQETQYF. The CDR3 coding sequence is TGTGCCAGCAGGGGTCCGGGACACAGCCAAGAGACCCAGTACTTC. The V call is TRBV2, the J call TRBJ2-5, with TRBD1 as a possible D gene (6 bases). Germline CDR1 SNHLY, CDR2 FYNNEI. V was shortened by 6 bases and J by 1 base, with 15 bases between the two germline ends. CDR3 length: 15 residues. Filled out from reference TRBV2 and TRBJ2-5, the complete variable domain reads EPEVTQTPSHQVTQMGQEVILRCVPISNHLYFYWYRQILGQKVEFLVSFYNNEISEKSEIFDDQFSVERPDGSNFTLKIRSTKLEDSAMYFCASRGPGHSQETQYFGPGTRLLVL.

V and J are TRBV27 and TRBJ1-2; D might be TRBD1 (5 bases). The V gene's germline CDR1 is MNHEY and CDR2 SMNVEV (reference sequence). V lost 5 bases to trimming and J lost 5 bases, with 21 bases between them. This CDR3 has 16 residues. CDR3 coding DNA: TGTGCCAGCAGTCAATGGGGGGGGGTAAATAGGTATGGCTACACCTTC. Protein product: CASSQWGGVNRYGYTF.